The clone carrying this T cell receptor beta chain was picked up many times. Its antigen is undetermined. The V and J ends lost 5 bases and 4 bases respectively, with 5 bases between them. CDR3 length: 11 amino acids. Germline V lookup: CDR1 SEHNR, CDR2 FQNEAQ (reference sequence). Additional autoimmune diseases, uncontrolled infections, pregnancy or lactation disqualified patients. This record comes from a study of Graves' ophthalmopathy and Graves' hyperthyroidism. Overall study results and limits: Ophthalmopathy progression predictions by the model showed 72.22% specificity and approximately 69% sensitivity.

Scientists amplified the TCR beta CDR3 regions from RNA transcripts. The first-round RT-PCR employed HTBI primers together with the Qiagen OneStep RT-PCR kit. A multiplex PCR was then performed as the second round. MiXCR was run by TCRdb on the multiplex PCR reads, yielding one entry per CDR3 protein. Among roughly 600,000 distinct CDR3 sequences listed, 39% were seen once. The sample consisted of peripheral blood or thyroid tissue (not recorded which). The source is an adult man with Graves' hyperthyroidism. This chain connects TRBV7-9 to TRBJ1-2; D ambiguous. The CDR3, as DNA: TGTGCCAGCAGCCAAAGCTATGGCTACACCTTC. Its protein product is CASSQSYGYTF.